A selection of T cell receptor beta chains follows, all from one sample in a study of cytomegalovirus exposure and HLA in healthy donors. Generated by immunoSEQ multiplex PCR, the TCRdb table keeps only in-frame clones and is missing some. In the table there are 100,000 to 150,000 clones, about 96% of which are singletons. The sequencing sample was made of PBMCs. The receptor set was obtained from a man aged 18 to 29 in good health and CMV-seronegative. Both conserved end residues are part of each CDR3. Fields, in order: V gene, D gene, J gene, clone size, CDR3 protein, CDR3 DNA. The D gene is left open where the match is weak. Size tells how often a clone was seen (once, few, many) or the class of an expanded clone, and some rows leave it out.

>TRBV2|.|TRBJ1-2|few
CASSTDLGGYTF
TGTGCCAGCTCCACCGACTTGGGTGGCTACACCTTC
>TRBV11-3|.|TRBJ1-1|.
CASTQGARRNTEAFF
TGTGCCAGCACACAGGGCGCCCGACGGAACACTGAAGCTTTCTTT
>TRBV5-6|TRBD1|TRBJ2-1|.
CASSLIGQANEQFF
TGTGCCAGCAGCCTGATCGGACAGGCCAATGAGCAGTTCTTC
>TRBV14|.|TRBJ1-2|.
CASSQGRRGLRGYTF
TGTGCCAGCAGCCAAGGAAGGAGGGGCCTTCGGGGCTACACCTTC
>TRBV30|.|TRBJ2-1|.
CAWSVGRDEQFF
TGTGCCTGGAGTGTAGGGCGGGATGAGCAGTTCTTC
>TRBV5-5|.|TRBJ2-7|.
CASSSQGYGYEQYF
TGTGCCAGCAGCTCACAGGGTTATGGCTACGAGCAGTACTTC
>TRBV25-1|TRBD2|TRBJ2-2|.
CASSESTSGRGHRELFF
TGTGCCAGCAGTGAATCTACTAGCGGGAGAGGCCACCGGGAGCTGTTTTTT
>TRBV5-5|TRBD1|TRBJ1-1|.
CASSLIGQGGGTEAFF
TGTGCCAGCAGCTTGATCGGACAGGGAGGAGGAACTGAAGCTTTCTTT
>TRBV30|.|TRBJ1-2|.
CAWSFRGGYTF
TGTGCCTGGAGTTTTAGGGGAGGCTACACCTTC
>TRBV6-5|TRBD1|TRBJ2-7|.
CASSYSGGKSSYEQYF
TGTGCCAGCAGTTACTCAGGGGGCAAGAGCTCCTACGAGCAGTACTTC
>TRBV6-5|TRBD1|TRBJ1-1|once
CASQEGAENTEAFF
TGTGCCAGCCAGGAGGGGGCTGAGAACACTGAAGCTTTCTTT
>TRBV28|TRBD1|TRBJ2-7|once
CASSPPRDSDEQYF
TGTGCCAGCAGTCCCCCACGGGACAGCGATGAGCAGTACTTC
>TRBV6-5|TRBD1|TRBJ1-3|.
CASSYDRGLAGNTIYF
TGTGCCAGCAGTTATGATAGGGGGCTGGCGGGAAACACCATATATTTT
>TRBV6-5|TRBD2|TRBJ2-1|.
CASSAETSGRNEQFF
TGTGCCAGCAGTGCGGAGACTAGCGGGAGGAATGAGCAGTTCTTC
>TRBV25-1|TRBD2|TRBJ2-2|few
CASKEGREPGELFF
TGTGCCAGCAAGGAGGGGCGGGAGCCCGGGGAGCTGTTTTTT
>TRBV7-9|.|TRBJ2-2|.
CASSLPGVNTGELFF
TGTGCCAGCAGCTTACCGGGAGTCAACACCGGGGAGCTGTTTTTT
>TRBV9|TRBD1|TRBJ2-1|.
CASSVVLTGAYNEQFF
TGTGCCAGCAGCGTAGTTTTGACAGGGGCCTACAATGAGCAGTTCTTC
>TRBV28|TRBD1|TRBJ2-7|.
CASSFHGTGRGDEQYF
TGTGCCAGCAGTTTCCACGGGACAGGCCGGGGAGACGAGCAGTACTTC
>TRBV19|.|TRBJ1-1|.
CASSYSGFMNTEAFF
TGTGCCAGTAGTTACTCAGGGTTCATGAACACTGAAGCTTTCTTT
>TRBV5-5|.|TRBJ1-3|.
CASSSDNSGNTIYF
TGTGCCAGCAGCTCGGACAACTCTGGAAACACCATATATTTT
>TRBV6-6|.|TRBJ1-5|.
CASSWGLRESNQPQHF
TGTGCCAGCAGCTGGGGACTAAGGGAGAGCAATCAGCCCCAGCATTTT
>TRBV30|TRBD1|TRBJ1-5|.
CAWSPPGQQSWPQHF
TGTGCCTGGAGCCCACCGGGACAGCAGTCTTGGCCCCAGCATTTT
>TRBV11-3|TRBD2|TRBJ2-2|once
CASSLSPAGDTGELFF
TGTGCCAGCAGCTTATCGCCAGCGGGAGACACCGGGGAGCTGTTTTTT
>TRBV28|TRBD1|TRBJ1-5|.
CASSPQDRGRNQPQHF
TGTGCCAGCAGTCCACAGGACAGGGGGCGAAATCAGCCCCAGCATTTT
>TRBV6-5|.|TRBJ2-7|.
CASSYSITSQEQYF
TGTGCCAGCAGTTACTCGATAACTAGCCAAGAGCAGTACTTC
>TRBV7-6|TRBD2|TRBJ2-3|once
CASSSREAGGTDTQYF
TGTGCCAGCAGTTCCCGGGAGGCGGGGGGCACAGATACGCAGTATTTT
>TRBV5-3|TRBD2|TRBJ2-1|.
CARSLTSLAGEAYNEQFF
TGTGCCAGAAGCTTAACGTCCCTAGCGGGAGAAGCCTACAATGAGCAGTTCTTC